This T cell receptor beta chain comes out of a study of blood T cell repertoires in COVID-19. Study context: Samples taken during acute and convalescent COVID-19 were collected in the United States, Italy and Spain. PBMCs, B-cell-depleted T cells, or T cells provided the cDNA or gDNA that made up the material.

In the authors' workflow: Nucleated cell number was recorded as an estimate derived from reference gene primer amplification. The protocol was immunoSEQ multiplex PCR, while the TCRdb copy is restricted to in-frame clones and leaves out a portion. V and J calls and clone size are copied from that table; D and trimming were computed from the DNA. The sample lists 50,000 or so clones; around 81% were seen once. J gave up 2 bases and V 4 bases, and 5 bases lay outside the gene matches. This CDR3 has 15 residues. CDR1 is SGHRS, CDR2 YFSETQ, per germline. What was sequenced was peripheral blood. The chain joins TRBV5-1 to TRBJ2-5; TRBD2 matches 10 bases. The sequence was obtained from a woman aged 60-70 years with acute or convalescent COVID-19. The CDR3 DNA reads TGCGCCAGCAGCCTCCGGACTAGCGGACAAGAGACCCAGTACTTC. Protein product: CASSLRTSGQETQYF.